This TCR beta chain was recovered during a study of blood T cell repertoires in COVID-19. Overall study context: From the United States, Italy and Spain came samples of acute and convalescent COVID-19. In each case, the material was cDNA or gDNA derived from T cells, B-cell-depleted T cells, or PBMCs.

Authors' data handling: Estimation of nucleated cell counts was performed using reference gene primer amplification. Here immunoSEQ multiplex PCR was the method, and the copy in TCRdb shows in-frame clones only, minus some. V, J and clone size are those of that table, while D and trimming were read from the DNA. This sample carries 230,000 or so clones, roughly 84% of them seen once, and the ten largest clones take approximately 4.8%. The TCR sequence derives from a man aged 45-65 years with active or convalescent COVID-19. Sequencing was done on a sample of peripheral blood.

The CDR3 bases are TGTGCCAGCAGTTTGTGGCGGGGGAGGTCCACCGGGGAGCTGTTTTTT. As protein: CASSLWRGRSTGELFF. The gene calls are TRBV28 and TRBJ2-2; 7 bases agree with TRBD2. The CDR3 consists of 16 residues. After removal of 3 bases from V and 4 bases from J, the junction contained 8 bases not matched to a gene. The germline V gene encodes CDR1 MDHEN and CDR2 SYDVKM.